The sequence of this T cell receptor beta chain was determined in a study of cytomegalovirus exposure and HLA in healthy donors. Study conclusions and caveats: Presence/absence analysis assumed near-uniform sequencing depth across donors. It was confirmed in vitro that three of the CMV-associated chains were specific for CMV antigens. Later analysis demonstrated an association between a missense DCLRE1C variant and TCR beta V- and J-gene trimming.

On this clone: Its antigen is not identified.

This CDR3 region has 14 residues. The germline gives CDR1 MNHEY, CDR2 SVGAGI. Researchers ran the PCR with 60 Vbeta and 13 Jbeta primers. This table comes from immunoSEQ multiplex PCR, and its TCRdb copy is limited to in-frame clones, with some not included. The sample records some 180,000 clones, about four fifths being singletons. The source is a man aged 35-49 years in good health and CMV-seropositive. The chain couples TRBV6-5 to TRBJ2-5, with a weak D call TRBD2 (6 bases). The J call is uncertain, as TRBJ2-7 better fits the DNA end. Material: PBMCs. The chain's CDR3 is CASSGAAGNYEQYF. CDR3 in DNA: TGTGCCAGCAGTGGGGCGGCGGGGAACTACGAGCAGTACTTC.